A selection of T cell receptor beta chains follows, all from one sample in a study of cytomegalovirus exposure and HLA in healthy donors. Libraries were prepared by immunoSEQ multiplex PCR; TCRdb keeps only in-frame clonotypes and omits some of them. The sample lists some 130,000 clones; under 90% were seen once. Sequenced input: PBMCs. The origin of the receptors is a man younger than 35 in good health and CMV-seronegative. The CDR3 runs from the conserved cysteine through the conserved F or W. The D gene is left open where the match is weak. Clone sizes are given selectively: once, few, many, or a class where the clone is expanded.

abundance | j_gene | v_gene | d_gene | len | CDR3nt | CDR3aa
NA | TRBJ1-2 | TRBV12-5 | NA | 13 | TGTGCTAGTGGTTTAAACCTCGCGGGAGGCTACACCTTC | CASGLNLAGGYTF
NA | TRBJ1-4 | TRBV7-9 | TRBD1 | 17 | TGTGCCAGCAGCCCGGGCTCCGGGACAGGGAGTAATGAAAAACTGTTTTTT | CASSPGSGTGSNEKLFF
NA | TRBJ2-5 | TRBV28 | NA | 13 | TGTGCCAGCAATGGGCTAGCATTAGAGACCCAGTACTTC | CASNGLALETQYF
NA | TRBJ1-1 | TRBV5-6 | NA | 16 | TGTGCCAGCAGCTTACCCGGGTCCCGGCTGAACACTGAAGCTTTCTTT | CASSLPGSRLNTEAFF
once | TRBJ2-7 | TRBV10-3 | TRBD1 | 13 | TGTGCCATCAGGGGGACAGGGGCCTACGAGCAGTACTTC | CAIRGTGAYEQYF
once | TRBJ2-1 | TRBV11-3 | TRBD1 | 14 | TGTGCCAGCAGCTCACAGGGGGCCTACAATGAGCAGTTCTTC | CASSSQGAYNEQFF
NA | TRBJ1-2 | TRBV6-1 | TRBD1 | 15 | TGTGCCAGCAGCGTCGACAGGGGTGGCAACTATGGCTACACCTTC | CASSVDRGGNYGYTF
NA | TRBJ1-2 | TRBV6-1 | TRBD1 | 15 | TGTGCCAGCAGTGAATGGGACAGCTCTTCTAGGGGCTACACCTTC | CASSEWDSSSRGYTF
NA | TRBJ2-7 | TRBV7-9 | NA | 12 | TGTGCCAGCAGCCCCCTATCCTACGAGCAGTACTTC | CASSPLSYEQYF
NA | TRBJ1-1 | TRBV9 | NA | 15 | TGTGCCAGCAGTAGGGACATTCGAGGGGGCACTGAAGCTTTCTTT | CASSRDIRGGTEAFF
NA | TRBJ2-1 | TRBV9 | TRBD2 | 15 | TGTGCCAGCAGCGGGGGGGCTAGCGGGGACAATGAGCAGTTCTTC | CASSGGASGDNEQFF
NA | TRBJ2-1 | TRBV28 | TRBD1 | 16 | TGTGCCAGCAGACACCCAGGGGGCGCCTCCTACAATGAGCAGTTCTTC | CASRHPGGASYNEQFF
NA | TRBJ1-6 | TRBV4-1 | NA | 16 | TGCGCCAGCAGCCAAGAACGGGGGTGGGGTAATTCACCCCTCCACTTT | CASSQERGWGNSPLHF
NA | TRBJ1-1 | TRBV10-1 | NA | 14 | TGCGCCAGCAGCCCCTGGAGGGTGAACACTGAAGCTTTCTTT | CASSPWRVNTEAFF
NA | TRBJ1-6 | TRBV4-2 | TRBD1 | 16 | TGTGCCAGCAGCCAAGATTCGGACAGGGCCAATTCACCCCTCCACTTT | CASSQDSDRANSPLHF
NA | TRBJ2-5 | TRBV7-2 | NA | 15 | TGTGCCAGCAGCCACACGGGTCCAGGGAAAGAGACCCAGTACTTC | CASSHTGPGKETQYF
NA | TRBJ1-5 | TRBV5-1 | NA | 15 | TGCGCCAGCAGCTTGCAGGGTGAAGGCAATCAGCCCCAGCATTTT | CASSLQGEGNQPQHF
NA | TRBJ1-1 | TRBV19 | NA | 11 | TGTGCCAGTAGCATGAACACTGAAGCTTTCTTT | CASSMNTEAFF
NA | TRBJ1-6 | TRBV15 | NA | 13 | TGTGCCACCAGCGAGGTTCCCGGGGCACCCCTCCACTTT | CATSEVPGAPLHF
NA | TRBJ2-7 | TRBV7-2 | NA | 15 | TGTGCCGGCAGCTTTAGTGGACAGAGCTCCTACGAGCAGTACTTC | CAGSFSGQSSYEQYF
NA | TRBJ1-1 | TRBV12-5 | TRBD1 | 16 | TGTGCTAGTGGCCGGGGGGACAGGGCCATGAACACTGAAGCTTTCTTT | CASGRGDRAMNTEAFF
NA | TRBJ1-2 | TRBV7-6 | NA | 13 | TGTGCCAGCAGCTTAGCGCTCGGGGATGGCTACACCTTC | CASSLALGDGYTF
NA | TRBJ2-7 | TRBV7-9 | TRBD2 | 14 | TGTGCCAGCAGCCACGGGCGGGAGTTAACGGAGCAGTACTTC | CASSHGRELTEQYF
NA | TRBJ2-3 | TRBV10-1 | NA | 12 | TGCGCCGCAGCAGGGGGCACAGATACGCAGTATTTT | CAAAGGTDTQYF
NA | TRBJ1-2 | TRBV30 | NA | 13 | TGTGCCTGGAGTAACGGAGGGCTGAATGGCTACACCTTC | CAWSNGGLNGYTF
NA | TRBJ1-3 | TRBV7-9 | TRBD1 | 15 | TGTGCCAGCAGCTTAGGGGACAGGGGAAAAGCAGCCATATATTTT | CASSLGDRGKAAIYF